This is a list of T cell receptor beta chains from one sample in a study of cytomegalovirus exposure and HLA in healthy donors. Sequencing used immunoSEQ multiplex PCR; TCRdb keeps in-frame clones, though not all of them. The sample includes under 120,000 clones, just under 75% of them seen just once. The specimen was PBMCs. These receptors came from a man aged 45-60 years in good health and CMV-seropositive. CDR3s include the opening cysteine and the closing phenylalanine or tryptophan. D genes are given only for firm matches. Size tells how often a clone was seen (once, few, many) or the class of an expanded clone, and some rows leave it out.

v_gene	abundance	d_gene	j_gene	CDR3nt	CDR3aa
TRBV7-9	.	.	TRBJ1-5	TGTGCCAGCAGCCCGACGGGGAATAATCAGCCCCAGCATTTT	CASSPTGNNQPQHF
TRBV9	.	TRBD2	TRBJ2-3	TGTGCCAGCAGCGTAGGAAGCGGGGGGGCCTTAGATACGCAGTATTTT	CASSVGSGGALDTQYF
TRBV28	.	.	TRBJ1-1	TGTGCCAGCAGCCACGGAGGCAACACTGAAGCTTTCTTT	CASSHGGNTEAFF
TRBV9	.	TRBD1	TRBJ1-1	TGTGCCAGCAGCGTAGAGAGGGACAGAGTAGAAGCTTTCTTT	CASSVERDRVEAFF
TRBV19	.	TRBD1	TRBJ1-6	TGTGCCAGTAGAACAGGGGGTAGTGATTCACCCCTCCACTTT	CASRTGGSDSPLHF
TRBV7-9	.	.	TRBJ2-7	TGTGCCAGCAGCTTAGAGGGTTGGGAGGCGAGGGAGCAGTACTTC	CASSLEGWEAREQYF
TRBV5-6	.	TRBD1	TRBJ2-5	TGTGCCAGCAGCTTGGTTCGCAGGGGGCGGGAAGAGACCCAGTACTTC	CASSLVRRGREETQYF
TRBV2	.	TRBD2	TRBJ2-3	TGTGCCAGCAGCGCCCTTCCGCCCGGGTCTAGCGGGGTACGCACAGATACGCAGTATTTT	CASSALPPGSSGVRTDTQYF
TRBV5-1	.	.	TRBJ2-5	TGCGCCAGCAGCTGGCTGGGGCGGCACCAACAAGAGACCCAGTACTTC	CASSWLGRHQQETQYF
TRBV2	once	TRBD1	TRBJ1-5	TGTGCCAGCAGCGGACAGGGGACGGATCAGCCCCAGCATTTT	CASSGQGTDQPQHF
TRBV5-1	.	TRBD1	TRBJ2-7	TGCGCCAGCAGCTTGGCCCCCGGACAGGGAACTTTAAATTTGCGCGAGCAGTACTTC	CASSLAPGQGTLNLREQYF
TRBV5-5	.	.	TRBJ1-2	TGTGCCAGCAGCTTTCAACCGACTGCCCCCTGGGGCTACACCTTC	CASSFQPTAPWGYTF
TRBV29-1	.	.	TRBJ1-4	TGCAGCGTTAGGGAGGGAACTAATGAAAAACTGTTTTTT	CSVREGTNEKLFF
TRBV2	few	.	TRBJ2-7	TGTGCCAGCAGTGACCACGGCGGCTCCTACGAGCAGTACTTC	CASSDHGGSYEQYF
TRBV6-1	.	.	TRBJ1-1	TGTGCCAGCAGTGATGTGGAGTCTGAAGCTTTCTTT	CASSDVESEAFF
TRBV30	.	.	TRBJ1-2	TGTGCCTGGAGAATAGGATCAGGGAACTATGGCTACACCTTC	CAWRIGSGNYGYTF
TRBV15	few	TRBD1	TRBJ2-7	TGTGCCACCAGCAGACGGACAGGGCGGACCGACGAGCAGTACTTC	CATSRRTGRTDEQYF
TRBV4-2	.	TRBD2	TRBJ2-7	TGTGCCAGCAGCCCGGGGACTAGCGGGGGCCTCTACGAGCAGTACTTC	CASSPGTSGGLYEQYF
TRBV29-1	once	TRBD1	TRBJ2-3	TGCAGCGTTGAGGCCAGGGGGATTACAGATACGCAGTATTTT	CSVEARGITDTQYF
TRBV4-2	few	.	TRBJ2-3	TGTGCCAGCAGCAAAAAAGGGACTGGCACAGATACGCAGTATTTT	CASSKKGTGTDTQYF
TRBV14	.	TRBD2	TRBJ2-7	TGTGCCAGCAGCCAAGTACGGACTAGCGGGAGGCTCATGCAGTACTTC	CASSQVRTSGRLMQYF
TRBV2	.	.	TRBJ2-5	TGTGCCAGTTCCCGGACTACCTCTGGGGAGACCCAGTACTTC	CASSRTTSGETQYF
TRBV7-9	.	.	TRBJ2-2	TGTGCCAGCAGCTTAGCCGTGGGGGCCCCTTGTGGGGAGCTGTTTTTT	CASSLAVGAPCGELFF
TRBV6-1	.	TRBD1	TRBJ1-1	TGTGCCAGCAGAAATCTAGGACAGGGCGAAACTGAAGCTTTCTTT	CASRNLGQGETEAFF
TRBV27	few	.	TRBJ2-2	TGTGCCAGCAGGGCAGGGGAAGGGGAGCTGTTTTTT	CASRAGEGELFF
TRBV5-1	.	TRBD1	TRBJ2-5	TGCGCCAGCAGCCCCGGGACAGGCGAAGAGACCCAGTACTTC	CASSPGTGEETQYF
TRBV29-1	.	.	TRBJ1-1	TGCAGCGGCAACAGGGAGAGCACTGAAGCTTTCTTT	CSGNRESTEAFF
TRBV13	.	TRBD1	TRBJ1-3	TGTGCCAGCAGCGAACAGGGGACTGGAAACACCATATATTTT	CASSEQGTGNTIYF
TRBV5-6	.	.	TRBJ2-6	TGTGCCAGCAGCTCGTCCCTTTCGGCTGGGGCCAACGTCCTGACTTTC	CASSSSLSAGANVLTF
TRBV29-1	.	TRBD1	TRBJ1-1	TGCAGCGTCGGCATCCGGGGACAGGGGACGAACACTGAAGCTTTCTTT	CSVGIRGQGTNTEAFF
TRBV9	.	.	TRBJ1-1	TGTGCCAGCAGCGTATTCAGTAACACTGAAGCTTTCTTT	CASSVFSNTEAFF
TRBV6-1	.	TRBD2	TRBJ2-3	TGTGCCAGCAGTGAACCAGGACTAGCGGAGGGCTTT	CASSEPGLAEGF
TRBV5-1	.	.	TRBJ1-4	TGCGCCAGCAGCGTTCAAGGAGTAACTAATGAAAAACTGTTTTTT	CASSVQGVTNEKLFF
TRBV2	.	.	TRBJ1-6	TGTGCCAGCAGTGAGTTTGCGGCGAATTCACCCCTCCACTTT	CASSEFAANSPLHF
TRBV18	.	TRBD1	TRBJ1-4	TGTGCCAGCTCCCCGGACAGGGCTACAACTAATGAAAAACTGTTTTTT	CASSPDRATTNEKLFF
TRBV5-1	.	TRBD1	TRBJ1-1	TGCGCCAGCAGACCGGGACAGGGAACTTACACTGAAGCTTTCTTT	CASRPGQGTYTEAFF
TRBV10-1	.	TRBD1	TRBJ2-7	TGCGCCAGCAGTCGGACAGGGCTCGAGCAGTACTTC	CASSRTGLEQYF
TRBV5-1	.	.	TRBJ1-2	TGCGCCAGCAGCTGGGATGGAGGATACGGGGATGGCTACACCTTC	CASSWDGGYGDGYTF
TRBV19	.	.	TRBJ1-5	TGTGCCACCAGTAGTCCTCTCCAGGGGAGCAATCAGCCCCAGCATTTT	CATSSPLQGSNQPQHF
TRBV5-4	.	TRBD2	TRBJ2-1	TGTGCCAGCAGCTCTAGCGGAATTTACAATGAGCAGTTCTTC	CASSSSGIYNEQFF
TRBV25-1	.	TRBD1	TRBJ2-7	TGTGCCAGCAGTGGGTCTACGGGACAGGGGGATAACGAGCAGTACTTC	CASSGSTGQGDNEQYF
TRBV5-1	once	.	TRBJ2-7	TGCGCCAGCAGCTTTGCCCTCCCCGGCCACTACGAGCAGTACTTC	CASSFALPGHYEQYF
TRBV2	few	TRBD1	TRBJ1-1	TGTGCCAGCAGACGACAGGGCGGGGCGAACACTGAAGCTTTCTTT	CASRRQGGANTEAFF
TRBV27	once	TRBD2	TRBJ2-1	TGTGCCAGCAGTTCCCCCAGTCTAGCGGGAGGGCCCTACAATGAGCAGTTCTTC	CASSSPSLAGGPYNEQFF
TRBV2	.	.	TRBJ2-2	TGTGCCAGCACTTTGGACAGGAACACCGGGGAGCTGTTTTTT	CASTLDRNTGELFF
TRBV4-1	.	.	TRBJ2-1	TGCGCCAGCAGCCAAGATTTAAGCGGCGTCTACAATGAGCAGTTCTTC	CASSQDLSGVYNEQFF
TRBV5-1	.	.	TRBJ1-6	TGCGCCAGCAGCTCGGACAGTTTGAGCTCCTATAATTCACCCCTCCACTTT	CASSSDSLSSYNSPLHF
TRBV5-1	.	TRBD2	TRBJ2-7	TGCGCCAGCAGCGTCTCCGGGACTAACACCTACGAGCAGTACTTC	CASSVSGTNTYEQYF
TRBV7-8	.	TRBD2	TRBJ2-3	TGTGCCAGCAGCCCTCCTAGCGGTGGCACAGATACGCAGTATTTT	CASSPPSGGTDTQYF
TRBV18	.	.	TRBJ2-2	TGTGCCAGCTCACTCCTGGGCCCCGGCGGGAAGAACACCGGGGAGCTGTTTTTT	CASSLLGPGGKNTGELFF
TRBV5-4	few	TRBD2	TRBJ2-3	TGTGCCAGCAGCTTGGGTCTAGCGGGAATCACAGATACGCAGTATTTT	CASSLGLAGITDTQYF
TRBV18	.	.	TRBJ2-1	TGTGCCAGCTCACCGATGTTCGAGGATGAGCAGTTCTTC	CASSPMFEDEQFF
TRBV28	.	.	TRBJ1-5	TGTGCCAGCAGTTTAAAAGGGGAGGGTCCTAGGGGACAGCCCCAGCATTTT	CASSLKGEGPRGQPQHF